This T cell receptor (beta chain) stems from a study of OX40 agonist ivuxolimab in advanced cancers. On this clone: The same CDR3 is also encoded by other DNA sequences in this sample.

V trimming: 2 bases; J trimming: 4 bases; junction bases outside the gene matches: 2. CDR3 length equals 14 residues. CDR1 and CDR2 from the germline V gene are MDHEN and SYDVKM. Clones were sequenced by immunoSEQ multiplex PCR, and TCRdb holds only the in-frame ones, with some missing. Among about 19,000 clones listed, just under 75% were seen once. Sequenced here: CD4+ or CD8+ T cells sorted from blood, sampled in a trial of the OX40 agonist ivuxolimab. This TCR was recovered from an adult with an advanced solid tumor such as melanoma, head and neck, liver or kidney cancer. V is TRBV28 and J is TRBJ1-1; TRBD1 matches 9 bases. The chain's CDR3 is CASSLGQGSTEAFF. CDR3 sequence (DNA): TGTGCCAGCAGTTTAGGACAGGGGTCCACTGAAGCTTTCTTT. The variable domain in full, completed from reference TRBV28 and TRBJ1-1, reads DVKVTQSSRYLVKRTGEKVFLECVQDMDHENMFWYRQDPGLGLRLIYFSYDVKMKEKGDIPEGYSVSREKKERFSLILESASTNQTSMYLCASSLGQGSTEAFFGQGTRLTVV.